Listed here are 3 T cell receptor beta chains from one sample, sequenced in a study of regulatory T cells in long-lasting Graves disease. Indicated time point: newly diagnosed GD, antithyroid drugs for less than 3 months. Researchers made the TCR library from RNA that was extracted from PBMCs. Arm-PCR of CDR3 regions and iRepertoire HTBI primers were the basis on which TCR beta libraries were built. TCRdb processed the multiplex PCR reads anew with MiXCR; each CDR3 protein has one entry. The data contain some 250,000 distinct CDR3 sequences, approximately 16% of them singletons. This specimen consisted of peripheral blood mononuclear cells (PBMCs), obtained at new diagnosis, from a patient treated with antithyroid drugs. These receptors all stem from a female donor with Graves disease.

J is TRBJ2-3 and V is TRBV5-1, with D possibly TRBD2 on 6 matching bases. CDR1 is SGHRS and CDR2 is YFSETQ in the germline V gene. The length of the CDR3 is 16 residues. V was cut by 0 bases and J by 0 bases, with 11 bases left in between. For the CDR3, the DNA is TGCGCCAGCAGCTTGGAAGGCGGGAAAAGCACAGATACGCAGTATTTT. This sequence encodes CASSLEGGKSTDTQYF.

This clonotype showed up many times. The chain has TRBV24-1 and TRBJ2-1; weak D call: TRBD2 (6 bases). CDR1 and CDR2 from the germline V gene are KGHDR and SFDVKD. Trimming removed 0 bases from V and 9 bases from J, with 14 bases in between. The CDR3 length is 15 residues. CDR3 amino acids: CATSDLAEGGIEQFF. The CDR3, as DNA: TGTGCCACCAGTGATTTGGCGGAGGGCGGAATTGAGCAGTTCTTC.

This clonotype was counted many times. The gene calls are TRBV7-6 and TRBJ2-1; a possible D gene is TRBD1 (6 bases). V lost 4 bases and J lost 3, with 10 bases in between. Germline assignment: CDR1 SGHVS and CDR2 FNYEAQ. There are 14 residues in the CDR3. CDR3 residues: CASSSQGLYNEQFF. The CDR3 DNA is TGTGCCAGCAGCTCACAGGGTCTCTACAATGAGCAGTTCTTC.